This T cell receptor (beta chain) comes out of a study of T cell changes during pregnancy in multiple sclerosis. The protocol was immunoSEQ multiplex PCR, while the TCRdb copy is restricted to in-frame clones and leaves out a portion. In the table there are some 37,000 clones, 92% of which are singletons. This TCR came from a female donor in good health, enrolled as a control in a pregnancy study. The specimen comprised CD4+ T cells from peripheral blood mononuclear cells, sampled after pregnancy.

The CDR3 DNA follows: TGCGCCAGCAGCTTGGAGGGGACAGGGAGAGGCACTGAAGCTTTCTTT. It translates to CASSLEGTGRGTEAFF. The V call is TRBV5-1, the J call TRBJ1-1; TRBD1 matches at 9 bases. Trimming removed 0 bases from V and 4 bases from J; junction bases left unmatched: 7. CDR3 length equals 16 residues. Germline lookup yields CDR1 SGHRS and CDR2 YFSETQ.